This is a list of T cell receptor beta chains from one sample in a study of shared clonotypes between healthy human individuals. Profiled with immunoSEQ multiplex PCR; TCRdb holds only in-frame clones, not every one. The table lists 2 million to 2.5 million clones, approximately 93% of them singletons. Sequencing was done on a sample of naive CD4+ T cells from PBMCs. These receptors all come from a man younger than 30 in good health. Some clones in this sample may be carry-over from other donors' samples. The CDR3 runs from the conserved cysteine through the conserved F or W. D genes are given only for firm matches. Only some rows state a clone size, as once, few, many or a class for expanded clones.

J gene | V gene | clone size | D gene | CDR3 DNA | CDR3 protein
TRBJ2-7 | TRBV5-1 | - | TRBD2 | TGCGCCAGCAGCTTAACGGTAGCGGGGGCATGGGAGCAGTACTTC | CASSLTVAGAWEQYF
TRBJ2-5 | TRBV6-5 | - | - | TGTGCCAGCAGTTACTCGAGAGGGTCGGGGGAGACCCAGTACTTC | CASSYSRGSGETQYF
TRBJ2-5 | TRBV9 | - | - | TGTGCCAGCAGCTACTCGGCCTTTTTAGCGGTCCAAGAGACCCAGTACTTC | CASSYSAFLAVQETQYF
TRBJ2-3 | TRBV6-1 | - | - | TGTGCCAGCAGTGACCCCCAGGGACGCCCAAGGTATTTT | CASSDPQGRPRYF
TRBJ2-3 | TRBV10-3 | - | - | TGTGCCATCAGGGCAGGGTTGAGGGCAGATACGCAGTATTTT | CAIRAGLRADTQYF
TRBJ1-1 | TRBV29-1 | - | TRBD1 | TGCAGCGTCCTCCGGACAGGGCAGGGGACTGAAGCTTTCTTT | CSVLRTGQGTEAFF
TRBJ2-7 | TRBV7-6 | - | - | TGTGCCAGCAGCTTAGGCGGCAGATCCTACGAGCAGTACTTC | CASSLGGRSYEQYF
TRBJ1-3 | TRBV6-6 | - | - | TGTGCCAGCAGTTACGAGACCGGGTCCTCTGGAAACACCATATATTTT | CASSYETGSSGNTIYF
TRBJ2-7 | TRBV9 | - | - | TGTGCCAGCAGCGTAGGTTATCCGGGGAACGAGCAGTACTTC | CASSVGYPGNEQYF
TRBJ2-7 | TRBV5-1 | once | TRBD2 | TGCGCCAGCAGCTCATCGGGACTAGCGCCCGAGCAGTACTTC | CASSSSGLAPEQYF
TRBJ2-6 | TRBV5-1 | - | - | TGCGCCAGCAGCTCAGGGTCCGGGGCCAACGTCCTGACTTTC | CASSSGSGANVLTF
TRBJ1-1 | TRBV29-1 | - | - | TGCAGCGCCCGTTTTGAGAACACTGAAGCTTTCTTT | CSARFENTEAFF
TRBJ2-2 | TRBV5-4 | - | TRBD2 | TGTGCCAGCACCCATAGCGGGAGCCTGAACACCGGGGAGCTGTTTTTT | CASTHSGSLNTGELFF